This T cell receptor beta chain is drawn from a study of cytotoxic CD8 clonotypes in ibrutinib-treated CLL. General study points: Collection times varied between progressing and sustained-remission patients. Contraction or stability on treatment characterized the public clonotypes, which were uncommon. At progression, clonality fell back toward baseline after rising at ibrutinib response.

In this sample, this clone turned up a few times. Its antigen is not identified. V was trimmed by 7 bases and J by 6 bases, leaving 12 bases between them. Germline CDR1 MNHEY, CDR2 SVGAGI. The CDR3 covers 12 residues. Deep sequencing aimed at 1 in 200,000 to 1 in 1 million T cells' resolution. Assay: immunoSEQ multiplex PCR; the TCRdb copy retains only in-frame clones and omits some. Of some 92,000 clones detected, roughly four fifths appear once; the ten largest clones hold roughly 25%. Sample: PBMCs, taken after 24 months of ibrutinib treatment. The chain has TRBV6-5 and TRBJ1-2; D might be TRBD1 (6 bases). The clonotype was recovered from a human donor with chronic lymphocytic leukemia. CDR3 sequence (DNA): TGTGCCAGCACCACAGGGAGTAATGGCTACACCTTC. Protein sequence: CASTTGSNGYTF.